This T cell receptor beta chain stems from a study of regulatory T cells in long-lasting Graves disease. Time point: newly diagnosed GD, antithyroid drugs for less than 3 months. TCR sequences were obtained from RNA taken from PBMCs. This clonotype was detected ten times or more. Its antigen is not known. CDR3 regions were amplified by Arm-PCR using iRepertoire HTBI primers to build TCR beta libraries. TCRdb used MiXCR to reprocess the multiplex PCR reads, holding one entry per CDR3 protein. Here the sample spans under 250,000 distinct CDR3 sequences, roughly a fifth being singletons. Findings and limits, study-wide: Persistent Graves' cases showed lower TCR diversity than newly diagnosed cases.

This clonotype was sampled from a female donor with Graves disease. This specimen was peripheral blood mononuclear cells (PBMCs), taken at new diagnosis, from a patient treated with antithyroid drugs.

The CDR3 DNA reads TGTGCCAGCAGTTATCTGGGCGAAGAAAAACTGTTTTTT. Its protein product is CASSYLGEEKLFF. The rearrangement uses TRBV6-5 and TRBJ1-4; no firm D call. Germline V gene lookup returns CDR1 MNHEY and CDR2 SVGAGI. The CDR3 has 13 amino acids. Between the trimmed V and J ends, which lost 3 bases and 8 bases, there was a span of 10 bases.